This TCR beta chain was sequenced in a study of T cells in Graves' hyperthyroidism and ophthalmopathy. Study at large: Sampling of peripheral blood happened at initial diagnosis, prior to any treatment. Study results and caveats: Ophthalmopathy was distinguished from stable hyperthyroidism by 13 V-J signatures.

The sample holds many counts of this clonotype. Its antigen remains unidentified. RNA transcripts yielded amplified TCR beta CDR3 regions. HTBI primers were used for first-round RT-PCR of the TCR CDR3. TCRdb recomputed calls from the multiplex PCR reads with MiXCR, one row per CDR3 protein. The table records roughly 420,000 distinct CDR3 sequences, 15% to 17% of them present only once. Exclusion of patients followed from uncontrolled infection, other autoimmune disease, pregnancy or lactation. Diagnoses were made from clinical symptoms, serum measures (thyroxine and TRAb), thyroid ultrasound and orbital computed tomography. CDR3 size: 13 residues. Germline CDR1 SQVTM, CDR2 ANQGSEA. The ends were cut back, 3 bases at V and 5 bases at J, with 13 bases in the middle.

The source is a woman in her late teens or twenties with Graves' hyperthyroidism. What was sequenced was blood. V gene TRBV29-1 combines with J gene TRBJ1-1; D is unclear. CDR3: CSVEASLGTEAFF. DNA of the CDR3: TGCAGCGTTGAGGCCTCTTTGGGGACTGAAGCTTTCTTT.